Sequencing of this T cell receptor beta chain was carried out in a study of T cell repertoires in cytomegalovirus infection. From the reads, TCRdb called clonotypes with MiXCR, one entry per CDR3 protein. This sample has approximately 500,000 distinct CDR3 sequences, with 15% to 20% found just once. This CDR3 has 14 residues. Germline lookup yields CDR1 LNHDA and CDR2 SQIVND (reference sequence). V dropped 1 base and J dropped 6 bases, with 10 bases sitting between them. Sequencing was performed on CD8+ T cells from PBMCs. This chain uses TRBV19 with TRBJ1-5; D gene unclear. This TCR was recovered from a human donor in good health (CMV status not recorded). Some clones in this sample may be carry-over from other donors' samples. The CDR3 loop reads CASSIGEGIQPQHF. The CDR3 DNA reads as TGTGCCAGTAGTATAGGAGAGGGAATTCAGCCCCAGCATTTT.